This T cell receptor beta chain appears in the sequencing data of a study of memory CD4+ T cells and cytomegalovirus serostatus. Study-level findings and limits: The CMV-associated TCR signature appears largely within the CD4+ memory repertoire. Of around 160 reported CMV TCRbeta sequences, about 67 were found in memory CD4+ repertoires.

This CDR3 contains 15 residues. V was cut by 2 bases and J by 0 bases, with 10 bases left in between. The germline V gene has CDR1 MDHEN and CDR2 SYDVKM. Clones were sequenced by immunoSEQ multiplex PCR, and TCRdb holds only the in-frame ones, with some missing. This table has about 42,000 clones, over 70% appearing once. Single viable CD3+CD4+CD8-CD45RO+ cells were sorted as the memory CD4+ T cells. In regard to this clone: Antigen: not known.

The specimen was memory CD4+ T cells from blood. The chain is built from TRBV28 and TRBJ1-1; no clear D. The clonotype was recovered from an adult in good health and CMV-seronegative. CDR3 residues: CASSLRRRVNTEAFF. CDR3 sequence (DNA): TGTGCCAGCAGTTTACGCCGACGGGTGAACACTGAAGCTTTCTTT.